Listed below are T cell receptor beta chains from one sample, sequenced in a study of cytomegalovirus exposure and HLA in healthy donors. Sequencing was performed with immunoSEQ multiplex PCR; in TCRdb, only in-frame clones are kept and a portion is missing. The repertoire has about 55,000 clones, roughly 82% of them found once; the top ten carry more than 1.5%. Sequencing input: PBMCs. These receptors came from a man aged 25 to 40 in good health and CMV-seronegative. CDR3s include the opening cysteine and the closing phenylalanine or tryptophan. A D gene is named only where the DNA matches it firmly. Size values are once, few and many counts, or a class for expanded clones, and some rows have none.

J gene | clone size | V gene | D gene | CDR3 DNA | CDR3 protein
TRBJ1-4 | few | TRBV5-8 | TRBD1 | TGTGCCAGCAGCTTGGTCCAGGGGGCTGGAAAACTGTTTTTT | CASSLVQGAGKLFF
TRBJ1-2 | - | TRBV5-8 | - | TGTGCCAGCAGGTCACGACAGGTCAACTATGGCTACACCTTC | CASRSRQVNYGYTF
TRBJ2-7 | - | TRBV5-6 | TRBD2 | TGTGCCAGCAGCTTGCTTAGCGGGAACTACGAGCAGTACTTC | CASSLLSGNYEQYF
TRBJ2-6 | - | TRBV7-6 | - | TGTGCCAGCAGCTTAGCAAGAGGGCCGGGGGCCAACGTCCTGACTTTC | CASSLARGPGANVLTF
TRBJ2-5 | few | TRBV6-1 | - | TGTGCCAGCAGTCCGGTACTTCAAGAGACCCAGTACTTC | CASSPVLQETQYF
TRBJ2-7 | - | TRBV5-1 | - | TGCGCCAGCAGCTTAGGTGCAGGGTCCGTATACGAGCAGTACTTC | CASSLGAGSVYEQYF
TRBJ1-1 | - | TRBV4-2 | - | TGTGCCAGCAGCCAAGACGGCGGGGTTTTCACTGAAGCTTTCTTT | CASSQDGGVFTEAFF
TRBJ2-3 | - | TRBV5-4 | - | TGTGCCAGCAGCTCAAGCGGAACAGATACGCAGTATTTT | CASSSSGTDTQYF
TRBJ2-7 | - | TRBV11-3 | - | TGTGCCAGCAGCTTAGCGGGAGGTCAGGGGGCGGCCGAGCAGTACTTC | CASSLAGGQGAAEQYF
TRBJ1-4 | - | TRBV30 | - | TGTGCCTGGAGGGTGACAGGTGAAAAACTGTTTTTT | CAWRVTGEKLFF
TRBJ2-5 | - | TRBV5-1 | TRBD2 | TGCGCCAGCAGCTTGCTTCTAGCGGGAGGACAAGAGACCCAGTACTTC | CASSLLLAGGQETQYF
TRBJ1-2 | - | TRBV13 | TRBD1 | TGTGCCAGCAGCTTAGTATCTGGACAGGGGTACTATGGCTACACCTTC | CASSLVSGQGYYGYTF
TRBJ2-4 | - | TRBV28 | - | TGTGCCAGCAGTTCCATCGACAGACTAGCCAAAAACATTCAGTACTTC | CASSSIDRLAKNIQYF